This T cell receptor beta chain was observed in a study of blood T cell repertoires in COVID-19. At the level of the study: Samples taken during acute and convalescent COVID-19 were collected in the United States, Italy and Spain.

CDR3 length: 16 amino acids. Germline V gives CDR1 SGHNT, CDR2 YYREEE (reference sequence). Trimming took 4 bases from V and 5 from J; bases not matched to a gene: 8. As processed by the authors: Nucleated cell number was recorded as an estimate derived from reference gene primer amplification. Assay: immunoSEQ multiplex PCR; the TCRdb copy retains only in-frame clones and omits some. V and J calls and clone size follow that table, whereas D and trimming were derived from the DNA. The data hold over 200,000 clones, with about 84% observed a single time. The TCR sequence derives from an elderly woman with COVID-19, enrolled during active disease. The sample taken for sequencing was peripheral blood. This sequence joins TRBV5-4 and TRBJ2-5; 13 nucleotides match TRBD2. The CDR3: CASSPLLAGGPETQYF. As DNA, the CDR3 is TGTGCCAGCAGCCCTCTACTAGCGGGAGGGCCGGAGACCCAGTACTTC.